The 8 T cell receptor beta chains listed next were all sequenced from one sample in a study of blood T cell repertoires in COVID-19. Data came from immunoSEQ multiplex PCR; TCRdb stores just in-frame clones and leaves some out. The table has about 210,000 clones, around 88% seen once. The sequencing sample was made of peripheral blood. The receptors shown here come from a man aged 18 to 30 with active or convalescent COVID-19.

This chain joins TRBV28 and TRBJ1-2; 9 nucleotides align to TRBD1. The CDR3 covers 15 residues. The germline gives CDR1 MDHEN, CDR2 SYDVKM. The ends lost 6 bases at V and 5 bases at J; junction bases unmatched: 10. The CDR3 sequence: CASSNPLGQGYGYTF. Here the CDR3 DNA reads TGTGCCAGCAGCAACCCCCTAGGACAGGGGTATGGCTACACCTTC.

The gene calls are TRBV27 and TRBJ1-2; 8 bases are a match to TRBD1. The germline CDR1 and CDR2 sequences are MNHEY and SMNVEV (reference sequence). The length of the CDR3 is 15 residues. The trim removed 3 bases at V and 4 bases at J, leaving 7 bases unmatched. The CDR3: CASSFSQTGVYGYTF. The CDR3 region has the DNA TGTGCCAGCAGTTTTAGTCAGACAGGGGTCTATGGCTACACCTTC.

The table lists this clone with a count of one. For the CDR3, the DNA is TGTGCCAGCAGTGATAGGACAGGTTATCAGCCCCAGCATTTT. Translating it yields CASSDRTGYQPQHF. The genes are TRBV2 and TRBJ1-5, with 7 bases that match TRBD1. Germline V lookup: CDR1 SNHLY, CDR2 FYNNEI. The CDR3 is made up of 14 amino acids. After removal of 3 bases from V and 5 bases from J, the junction contained 4 bases not matched to a gene.

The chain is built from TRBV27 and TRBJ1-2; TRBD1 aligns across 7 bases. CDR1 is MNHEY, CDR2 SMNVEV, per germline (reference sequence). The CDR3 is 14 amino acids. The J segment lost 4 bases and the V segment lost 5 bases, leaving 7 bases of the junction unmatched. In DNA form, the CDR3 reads TGTGCCAGCAGTGGGCAGGGGGAGGTCTATGGCTACACCTTC. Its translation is CASSGQGEVYGYTF.

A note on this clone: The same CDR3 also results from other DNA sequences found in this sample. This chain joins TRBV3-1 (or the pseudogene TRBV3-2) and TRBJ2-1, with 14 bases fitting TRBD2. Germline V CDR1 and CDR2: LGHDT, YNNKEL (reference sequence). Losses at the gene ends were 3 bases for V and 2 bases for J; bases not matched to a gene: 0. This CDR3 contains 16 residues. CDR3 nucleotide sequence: TGTGCCAGCAGCCAGGGACTAGCGGGGGCCTACAATGAGCAGTTCTTC. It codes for CASSQGLAGAYNEQFF.

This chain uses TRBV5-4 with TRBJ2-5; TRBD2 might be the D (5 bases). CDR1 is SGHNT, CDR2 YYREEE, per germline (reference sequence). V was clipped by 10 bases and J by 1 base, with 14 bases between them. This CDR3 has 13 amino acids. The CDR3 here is CAVNSGIQETQYF. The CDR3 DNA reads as TGTGCCGTCAATTCCGGGATCCAAGAGACCCAGTACTTC.

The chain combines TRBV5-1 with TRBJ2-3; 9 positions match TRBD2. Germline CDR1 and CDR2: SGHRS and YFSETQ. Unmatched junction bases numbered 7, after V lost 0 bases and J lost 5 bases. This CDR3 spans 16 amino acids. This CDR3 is CASSLALAGAGDTQYF. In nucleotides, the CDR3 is TGCGCCAGCAGCTTGGCCTTAGCGGGAGCTGGAGATACGCAGTATTTT. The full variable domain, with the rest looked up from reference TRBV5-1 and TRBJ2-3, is KAGVTQTPRYLIKTRGQQVTLSCSPISGHRSVSWYQQTPGQGLQFLFEYFSETQRNKGNFPGRFSGRQFSNSRSEMNVSTLELGDSALYLCASSLALAGAGDTQYFGPGTRLTVL.

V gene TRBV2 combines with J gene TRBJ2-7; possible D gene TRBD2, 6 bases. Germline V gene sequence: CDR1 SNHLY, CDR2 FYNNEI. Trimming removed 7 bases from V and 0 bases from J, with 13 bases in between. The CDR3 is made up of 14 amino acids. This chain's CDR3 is CASMSGQSSYEQYF. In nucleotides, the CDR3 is TGTGCCAGCATGAGCGGGCAAAGCTCCTACGAGCAGTACTTC.